This is a list of T cell receptor beta chains from one sample in a study of response to subunit inactivated influenza vaccine. TCRdb processed the RT-PCR reads anew with MiXCR; each CDR3 protein has one entry. The sample lists 450,000 to 600,000 distinct CDR3 sequences, about 8% occurring once. Specimen: PBMCs from blood, collected around 2 years after vaccination. The receptors stem from a man aged 50-75 years who received an inactivated influenza vaccine. Both conserved end residues are part of each CDR3. The D gene is left open where the match is weak. Clone sizes are given selectively: once, few, many, or a class where the clone is expanded.

cdr3_nt | cdr3_aa | clone_size | d_call | j_call | v_call
TGTGCCAGCAGTCAAAAGGCGGGGCAGACCTACGAGCAGTACTTC | CASSQKAGQTYEQYF | few | - | TRBJ2-7 | TRBV6-1
TGTGCCAGCATCGGACAGGCAGCGGGCACTGAAGCTTTCTTT | CASIGQAAGTEAFF | few | TRBD1 | TRBJ1-1 | TRBV7-2
TGTGCCATCAGATACGCGGTGAACACTGAAGCTTTCTTT | CAIRYAVNTEAFF | - | - | TRBJ1-1 | TRBV10-3
TGTGCCAGTGCCACTAGCCACTCCTACGAGCAGTACTTC | CASATSHSYEQYF | - | - | TRBJ2-7 | TRBV19
TGTGCCAGCTCACGCAACCCTAGGGACAGCGGAAACACCATATATTTT | CASSRNPRDSGNTIYF | many | TRBD1 | TRBJ1-3 | TRBV18
TGTGCCAGCAGCTTAGCGACTGGGGCCAACGTCCTGACTTTC | CASSLATGANVLTF | - | - | TRBJ2-6 | TRBV7-9
TGTGCCAGCAGTGAAGAAGGGGGACGGTGGCCTGAAAAACTGTTTTTT | CASSEEGGRWPEKLFF | - | - | TRBJ1-4 | TRBV25-1
TGCAGTGCTAGAGACCCTTTAGGGACTAGCTCCTACAATGAGCAGTTCTTC | CSARDPLGTSSYNEQFF | - | TRBD2 | TRBJ2-1 | TRBV20-1
TGCAGTGCACAGGGAGGAGGCAATCAGCCCCAGCATTTT | CSAQGGGNQPQHF | many | - | TRBJ1-5 | TRBV20-1
TGCGCCAGCAGCTTGAAGGTGCCAGGGGCCTCTTACGAGCAGTACTTC | CASSLKVPGASYEQYF | few | - | TRBJ2-7 | TRBV5-1
TGTGCCAGCAGTAATCACGACAGGGGATCCGGGGAGCTGTTTTTT | CASSNHDRGSGELFF | few | TRBD1 | TRBJ2-2 | TRBV6-1
TGCAGTGCTAGAGAAAACAGCGGCAGGGCGCAGTACTTC | CSARENSGRAQYF | few | - | TRBJ2-7 | TRBV20-1
TGTGCCAGCTGCCCAGTTGCCCAGGCTGGCTACACCTTC | CASCPVAQAGYTF | - | - | TRBJ1-2 | TRBV28
TGTGCCAGCAGCTCGTCGGACCTGGCCTACGAGCAGTACTTC | CASSSSDLAYEQYF | - | - | TRBJ2-7 | TRBV12-3/TRBV12-4
TGTGCCAGCAAAAGAACAGGCTACGAGCAGTACTTC | CASKRTGYEQYF | many | - | TRBJ2-7 | TRBV28
TGTGCCAGCAGCCGCTCCGACAGGGTCGATCAGCCCCAGCATTTT | CASSRSDRVDQPQHF | few | TRBD1 | TRBJ1-5 | TRBV3-1
TGCAGTGCTCCGGACAGGGTCCGCAATCAGCCCCAGCATTTT | CSAPDRVRNQPQHF | - | TRBD1 | TRBJ1-5 | TRBV20-1
TGTGCCAGCAGCCAAGTGGCCCCAGGGGAGACCCAGTACTTC | CASSQVAPGETQYF | many | - | TRBJ2-5 | TRBV4-2
TGCAGCGTGCCGGAGACTGAAGCTTTCTTT | CSVPETEAFF | - | - | TRBJ1-1 | TRBV29-1
TGTGCCAGCAGCCAAGGGGTGGAGACCTATGGCTACACCTTC | CASSQGVETYGYTF | - | - | TRBJ1-2 | TRBV3-1
TGTGCCAGCAGCCCGATCCGGGACAGGGTTACTAGCGGGATTTACACAGATACGCAGTATTTT | CASSPIRDRVTSGIYTDTQYF | - | - | TRBJ2-3 | TRBV7-9
TGTGCCACCAGCAGAGAGAGGGGAAATGAAAAACTGTTTTTT | CATSRERGNEKLFF | few | - | TRBJ1-4 | TRBV15
TGCAGTGCTAGCGGACAGGATTACAGGGGGCTAAACACTGAAGCTTTCTTT | CSASGQDYRGLNTEAFF | many | TRBD1 | TRBJ1-1 | TRBV20-1
TGTGCCAGCAGCTTGGCTAGCGGGGGCTTCACAGATACGCAGTATTTT | CASSLASGGFTDTQYF | - | TRBD2 | TRBJ2-3 | TRBV11-2
TGTGCCAGCAGCAATGTAGCGGGGCAGGGGGAGACCCAGTACTTC | CASSNVAGQGETQYF | - | TRBD2 | TRBJ2-5 | TRBV7-2
TGCAGTGCTAGTACAGGGGGGAGCAATCAGCCCCAGCATTTT | CSASTGGSNQPQHF | many | TRBD1 | TRBJ1-5 | TRBV20-1
TGTGCCAGCAGTACGGACAGGGGCTACGAGCAGTACTTC | CASSTDRGYEQYF | few | TRBD1 | TRBJ2-7 | TRBV6-1
TGCGCCAGCAGCCAAGATCCCCATCTAGAGCAGTACTTC | CASSQDPHLEQYF | few | - | TRBJ2-7 | TRBV4-1
TGTGCCAGCAGCCTAGAGGGGAGTAGCGGGAGGGAGCAGTTCTTC | CASSLEGSSGREQFF | - | TRBD2 | TRBJ2-1 | TRBV7-2
TGTGCCAGCAGCCTGGACTCCTCCCGAACCGGGGAGCTGTTTTTT | CASSLDSSRTGELFF | many | - | TRBJ2-2 | TRBV28
TGTGCCAGCAGCCCCCAGTGGCCTCAGCCCCAGCATTTT | CASSPQWPQPQHF | many | - | TRBJ1-5 | TRBV7-2
TGTGCCAGCAGCTCGGGACCGTTGAGCTCCTATAATTCACCCCTCCACTTT | CASSSGPLSSYNSPLHF | few | - | TRBJ1-6 | TRBV7-9
TGTGCCAGCAGCTTAGATTCGGTATCTCACTCCGGGGAGCTGTTTTTT | CASSLDSVSHSGELFF | many | - | TRBJ2-2 | TRBV11-2
TGCGCCAGCAGCTCAATGGGGACTAGCGTCGATGAGCAGTTCTTC | CASSSMGTSVDEQFF | - | TRBD2 | TRBJ2-1 | TRBV5-1
TGTGCCAGCAGTTTGGGGGGTCCCCCGGGCTCTGGGGCCAACGTCCTGACTTTC | CASSLGGPPGSGANVLTF | many | - | TRBJ2-6 | TRBV28
TGTGCCAGCAGCTTAAGTGGGAGTCTAGCCAAAAACATTCAGTACTTC | CASSLSGSLAKNIQYF | few | - | TRBJ2-4 | TRBV7-2
TGCGCCAGCAGCCCGATGACTAGCGGTGGGGAGACCCAGTACTTC | CASSPMTSGGETQYF | few | TRBD2 | TRBJ2-5 | TRBV5-1
TGTGCCACACGTAGGGGGGAAGGCAATCAGCCCCAGCATTTT | CATRRGEGNQPQHF | - | - | TRBJ1-5 | TRBV12-3/TRBV12-4
TGTGCCAGCAGCTTGGGGACAGCGAACTATGGCTACACCTTC | CASSLGTANYGYTF | many | TRBD1 | TRBJ1-2 | TRBV12-3/TRBV12-4
TGTGCCAGCAGCCCCGGGACCCCCCACGAGCAGTACTTC | CASSPGTPHEQYF | - | - | TRBJ2-7 | TRBV12-1
TGTGCCTGGAGTGTAAGCCAGGCAGGGGGGGCTGGCTACACCTTC | CAWSVSQAGGAGYTF | few | TRBD1 | TRBJ1-2 | TRBV30
TGTGCCAGCAGCCATCTCTTGGTCGACTATGGCTACACCTTC | CASSHLLVDYGYTF | many | - | TRBJ1-2 | TRBV14
TGCAGTGCTCGGAGAGGGACTAGCGGGACGAATGAGCAGTTCTTC | CSARRGTSGTNEQFF | few | TRBD2 | TRBJ2-1 | TRBV20-1
TGCGCCAGCAGCCAAGATGTTTACGCTGACACCGGGGAGCTGTTTTTT | CASSQDVYADTGELFF | few | - | TRBJ2-2 | TRBV4-3
TGTGCCAGCCTCCAGGACAACAATCAGCCCCAGCATTTT | CASLQDNNQPQHF | - | - | TRBJ1-5 | TRBV2
TGTGCCTGGAGTGTGGCGGACAGCTACGAGCAGTACTTC | CAWSVADSYEQYF | - | - | TRBJ2-7 | TRBV30
TGTGCCAGCAGTTTACAGGGGTCCACTGAAGCTTTCTTT | CASSLQGSTEAFF | many | TRBD1 | TRBJ1-1 | TRBV7-2
TGCGCCAGCAGGATACAGGGCGGAGAGACCCAGTACTTC | CASRIQGGETQYF | few | - | TRBJ2-5 | TRBV23-1
TGCAGCGTTGAAGAGGGTAGGATCCCTGAAGCTTTCTTT | CSVEEGRIPEAFF | - | - | TRBJ1-1 | TRBV29-1
TGCGCCAGCACCGGACAGGGCCAAGAGACCCAGTACTTC | CASTGQGQETQYF | many | TRBD1 | TRBJ2-5 | TRBV5-1